The source of this T cell receptor beta chain is a study of identical twins. Study-level results: Abundant beta clonotypes from cord blood had fewer insertions, unlike memory repertoires, which showed none. There is a chance that invariant MAIT and iNKT cells partially muddied zero-insertion analyses.

Concerning this clonotype: The target antigen is unknown.

TCRdb ran MiXCR on the 5' RACE reads and lists one entry per CDR3 protein. The data contain around 680,000 distinct CDR3 sequences, over 8.5% of them singletons. The same sample was also studied in work on yellow fever vaccine responses in identical twins. That paper states: The authors reported partly convergent, partly personalized vaccine responses in identical twins.

The sample comprised PBMCs. The receptor comes from a woman aged 18 to 35 in good health.

Written as DNA, the CDR3 is TGTGCCAGCAGCCAAGATTTGACTAGGGCGCAGTATTTT. Its protein product is CASSQDLTRAQYF. J is TRBJ2-3 and V is TRBV3-1; D possibly corresponds to TRBD2 (6 bases). The CDR3 length is 13 residues. Per the germline V gene, CDR1 is LGHDT and CDR2 is YNNKEL (reference sequence). The V end was cut by 0 bases, the J end by 10 bases, with 11 bases between.